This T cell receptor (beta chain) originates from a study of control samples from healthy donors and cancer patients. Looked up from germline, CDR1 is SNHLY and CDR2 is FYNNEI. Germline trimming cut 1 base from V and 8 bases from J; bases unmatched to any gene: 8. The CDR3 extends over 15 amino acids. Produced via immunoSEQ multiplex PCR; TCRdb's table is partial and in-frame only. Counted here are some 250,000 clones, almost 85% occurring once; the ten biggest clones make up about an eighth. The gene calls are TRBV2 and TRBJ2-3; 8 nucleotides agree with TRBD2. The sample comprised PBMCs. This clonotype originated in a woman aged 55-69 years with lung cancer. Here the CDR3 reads CASSEVAGFSPTQYF. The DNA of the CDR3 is TGTGCCAGCAGTGAAGTAGCGGGGTTCTCTCCTACGCAGTATTTT.